This record covers a single TCR beta chain. These data come from a study of T cells after yellow fever vaccination. Study context: Fractions of limited cellularity were prepared by means of SMART-Seq v4 Ultra Low Input.

TCRdb processed the 5' RACE reads anew with MiXCR; each CDR3 protein has one entry. This sample yields around 300,000 distinct CDR3 sequences, of which roughly 4% are seen a single time; 20% to 25% belongs to the top ten. The CDR3 length is 13 residues. Germline V gene lookup returns CDR1 MNHNS and CDR2 SASEGT. Trimming took 1 base from V and 3 from J, leaving 6 bases between them. V is TRBV6-1 and J is TRBJ2-5; D is uncertain. The sequencing here drew on PBMCs, taken 5 days after the yellow fever booster vaccination. The source of this sequence is a man in his late teens or twenties who received the YFV17D yellow fever vaccine. The CDR3 coding sequence is TGTGCCAGCAGTGAAGGGCAGAAAGAGACCCAGTACTTC. Its protein is CASSEGQKETQYF.